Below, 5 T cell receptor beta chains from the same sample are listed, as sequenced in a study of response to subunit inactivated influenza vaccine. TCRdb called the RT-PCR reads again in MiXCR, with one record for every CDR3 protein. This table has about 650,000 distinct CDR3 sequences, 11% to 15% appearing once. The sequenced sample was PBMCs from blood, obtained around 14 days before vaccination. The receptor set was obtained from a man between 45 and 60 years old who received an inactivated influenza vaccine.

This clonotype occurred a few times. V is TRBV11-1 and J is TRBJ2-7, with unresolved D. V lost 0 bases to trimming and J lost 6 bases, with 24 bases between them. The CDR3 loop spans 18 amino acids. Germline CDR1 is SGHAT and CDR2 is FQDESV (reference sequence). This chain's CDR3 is CASSLAATVPVAPLEQYF. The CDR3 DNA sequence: TGTGCCAGCAGCTTAGCGGCGACCGTCCCCGTTGCCCCTCTCGAGCAGTACTTC.

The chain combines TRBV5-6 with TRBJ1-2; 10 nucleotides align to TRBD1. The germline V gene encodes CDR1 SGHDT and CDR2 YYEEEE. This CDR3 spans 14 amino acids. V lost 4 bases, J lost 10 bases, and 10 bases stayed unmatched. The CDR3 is CASSAAGTGVAYTF. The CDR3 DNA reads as TGTGCCAGCAGCGCCGCCGGGACAGGGGTTGCCTACACCTTC.

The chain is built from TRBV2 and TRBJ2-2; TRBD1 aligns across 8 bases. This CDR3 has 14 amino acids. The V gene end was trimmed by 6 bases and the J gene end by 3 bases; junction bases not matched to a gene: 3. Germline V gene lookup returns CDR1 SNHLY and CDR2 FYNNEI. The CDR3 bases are TGTGCCAGCAGGGACAGGGTGTACACCGGGGAGCTGTTTTTT. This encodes CASRDRVYTGELFF.

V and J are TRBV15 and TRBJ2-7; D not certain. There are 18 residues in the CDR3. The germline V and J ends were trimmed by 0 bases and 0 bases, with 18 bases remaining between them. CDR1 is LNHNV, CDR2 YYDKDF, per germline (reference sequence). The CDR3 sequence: CATSRDLQARGSSYEQYF. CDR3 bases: TGTGCCACCAGCAGAGATCTGCAGGCTCGTGGTAGCTCCTACGAGCAGTACTTC.

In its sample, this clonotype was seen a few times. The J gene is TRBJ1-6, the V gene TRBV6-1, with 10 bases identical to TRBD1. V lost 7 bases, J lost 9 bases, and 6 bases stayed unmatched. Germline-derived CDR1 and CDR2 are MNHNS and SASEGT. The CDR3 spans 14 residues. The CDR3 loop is CASTPDRGPSPLHF. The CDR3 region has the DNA TGTGCCAGCACCCCTGACAGGGGGCCTTCACCCCTCCACTTT.